Below, one TCR beta chain is given with its context. Its antigen is still unknown. The sample is drawn from a study of shared clonotypes between healthy human individuals. Study outcomes and limitations: Clonotypes that were shared across a handful of donors made up approximately 5% of naive CD4 clonotypes. The study generally estimated greater richness for naive than memory subsets. Lower generation probabilities were found for non-shared clonotypes than for those shared by all four donors.

Cells designated naive CD8 were CD45RO-negative and were positively selected for CCR7, with terminally differentiated effector memory CD45RA+ cells excluded. Only in-frame clones appear in the TCRdb table, and some are missing; sequencing was by immunoSEQ multiplex PCR. The sample carries about 2.1 million clones, just over 90% recorded once. The germline V gene encodes CDR1 LNHDA and CDR2 SQIVND (reference sequence). Trimming removed 4 bases at V and 3 bases at J, with 9 bases between. The CDR3 totals 13 residues. The sample was naive CD8+ T cells from PBMCs. The chain links TRBV19 to TRBJ1-1; D uncertain. The clonotype was recovered from a man in his late teens or twenties in good health. Some clones in this sample may be carry-over from other donors' samples. Here the CDR3 reads CASSNLGDTEAFF. The CDR3 region has the DNA TGTGCCAGTAGTAACCTAGGAGACACTGAAGCTTTCTTT.